This T cell receptor beta chain comes out of a study of blood T cell repertoires in COVID-19. As for the study in general: COVID-19 samples collected from the United States, Italy and Spain covered acute and convalescent phases. T cells, B-cell-depleted T cells, or PBMCs provided the cDNA or gDNA that served as material.

Per the study methods: Reference gene primers were amplified, and this amplification served to estimate nucleated cell counts. Some clones are missing from TCRdb's copy, which holds only in-frame ones; the method was immunoSEQ multiplex PCR. That table is the source of V, J and clone size, and D and trimming were worked out from the DNA. The sample has about 200,000 clones; approximately 91% are singletons. This clone showed up just a few times. The Seattle patients joined while their infection was active and were tracked longitudinally afterward. With 5 bases clipped from V and 4 bases from J, the junction kept 10 bases outside the gene matches. CDR1 SGDLS and CDR2 YYNGEE come from the germline V gene. CDR3 size: 15 residues.

The chain links TRBV9 to TRBJ1-2, with 8 bases matching TRBD1. This TCR was sampled from a man between 50 and 59 years old with COVID-19, enrolled during active disease. Sample: peripheral blood. DNA of the CDR3: TGTGCCAGCAGTTCTCAGGGACAGGATCTCTATGGCTACACCTTC. Amino acids: CASSSQGQDLYGYTF.